These T cell receptor beta chains were read from a single sample in a study of CD8 T cells in Susac syndrome. MiXCR, run by TCRdb on the immunoSEQ multiplex PCR reads, gives a single entry per CDR3 protein. Among fewer than 350,000 distinct CDR3 sequences listed, 89% were seen once. Material for sequencing was CD8+ T cells from PBMCs. The receptors stem from a human donor with multiple sclerosis. Each CDR3 is given without its conserved first and last residue. Rows may omit the clone size; those that give it use once, few, many or a size class.

abundance: -
v_gene: TRBV29-1
j_gene: TRBJ1-1
CDR3aa: SVSGLQTEAF

abundance: -
v_gene: TRBV27
j_gene: TRBJ2-1
CDR3aa: ASNYLAGSAYNEQF

abundance: -
v_gene: TRBV27
j_gene: TRBJ1-1
CDR3aa: ASSSLVGVNTEAF

abundance: -
v_gene: TRBV28
j_gene: TRBJ2-7
CDR3aa: ASSLEGAVYEQY

abundance: -
v_gene: TRBV19
j_gene: TRBJ1-5
CDR3aa: ASSPTGAYNQPQH

abundance: once
v_gene: TRBV14
j_gene: TRBJ2-7
CDR3aa: ASSQLVSADPYEQY

abundance: -
v_gene: TRBV30
j_gene: TRBJ2-7
CDR3aa: AWSRLGYEQY

abundance: -
v_gene: TRBV28
j_gene: TRBJ1-2
CDR3aa: ASAFREVFYGYT

abundance: few
v_gene: TRBV6-1
j_gene: TRBJ2-2
CDR3aa: ASSRRQGDTGELF

abundance: once
v_gene: TRBV12-3/TRBV12-4
j_gene: TRBJ2-1
CDR3aa: ASLRGTLGREQF

abundance: once
v_gene: TRBV28
j_gene: TRBJ2-1
CDR3aa: ASTAGTDYNEQF

abundance: -
v_gene: TRBV28
j_gene: TRBJ2-1
CDR3aa: ASSPLVRYNEQF

abundance: -
v_gene: TRBV20-1
j_gene: TRBJ1-2
CDR3aa: SASPTSRTGERGYT

abundance: -
v_gene: TRBV27
j_gene: TRBJ2-7
CDR3aa: ASSFGGYFYEQY

abundance: -
v_gene: TRBV11-1
j_gene: TRBJ2-5
CDR3aa: ASSPASLTETQY

abundance: -
v_gene: TRBV29-1
j_gene: TRBJ1-4
CDR3aa: SVEVGGGKLF

abundance: few
v_gene: TRBV27
j_gene: TRBJ2-5
CDR3aa: ASSQATAGFKY

abundance: few
v_gene: TRBV6-1
j_gene: TRBJ2-7
CDR3aa: ASMSDTLLEQY

abundance: -
v_gene: TRBV7-2
j_gene: TRBJ2-7
CDR3aa: ASSLWSSGSYEQY

abundance: few
v_gene: TRBV27
j_gene: TRBJ2-2
CDR3aa: ASSSRGGELF

abundance: -
v_gene: TRBV7-8
j_gene: TRBJ2-7
CDR3aa: ASSSPGDYEQY

abundance: -
v_gene: TRBV20-1
j_gene: TRBJ1-5
CDR3aa: SAPQGLDSNQPQH

abundance: -
v_gene: TRBV20-1
j_gene: TRBJ2-5
CDR3aa: SPQNYWTGGFLLETQY

abundance: -
v_gene: TRBV12-3/TRBV12-4
j_gene: TRBJ2-2
CDR3aa: ASRSGTGGFTGELF

abundance: -
v_gene: TRBV2
j_gene: TRBJ2-1
CDR3aa: ASSLTSGGAHNEQF

abundance: -
v_gene: TRBV5-6
j_gene: TRBJ2-3
CDR3aa: ASRQTDTQY

abundance: -
v_gene: TRBV10-3
j_gene: TRBJ2-2
CDR3aa: AIPRGSNTGELF

abundance: -
v_gene: TRBV7-2
j_gene: TRBJ1-1
CDR3aa: ASSLYRDTEAF

abundance: once
v_gene: TRBV7-3
j_gene: TRBJ2-1
CDR3aa: ASRPGLADGDEQF

abundance: -
v_gene: TRBV24-1
j_gene: TRBJ2-5
CDR3aa: ATRGSGAQETQY

abundance: -
v_gene: TRBV7-9
j_gene: TRBJ2-7
CDR3aa: ASKPGTGYEQY

abundance: -
v_gene: TRBV20-1
j_gene: TRBJ2-1
CDR3aa: SARGRAPSYNEQF

abundance: -
v_gene: TRBV6-1
j_gene: TRBJ1-2
CDR3aa: ASRERQASNYGYT

abundance: -
v_gene: TRBV9
j_gene: TRBJ1-1
CDR3aa: ASSQQTGWNTEAF

abundance: -
v_gene: TRBV7-9
j_gene: TRBJ2-2
CDR3aa: ASSPGLAGDGNTGELF

abundance: few
v_gene: TRBV27
j_gene: TRBJ1-5
CDR3aa: ASSLVQGNQPQH

abundance: -
v_gene: TRBV9
j_gene: TRBJ2-5
CDR3aa: ASSVGGGTQETQY

abundance: -
v_gene: TRBV7-6
j_gene: TRBJ2-7
CDR3aa: ASSPLRGRSPYEQY

abundance: few
v_gene: TRBV4-3
j_gene: TRBJ2-1
CDR3aa: ASSQDLDRSSYNEQF

abundance: -
v_gene: TRBV6-6
j_gene: TRBJ2-2
CDR3aa: ASPRTSGRPGELF

abundance: few
v_gene: TRBV10-3
j_gene: TRBJ1-4
CDR3aa: AIREATNEKLF

abundance: -
v_gene: TRBV11-2
j_gene: TRBJ2-3
CDR3aa: ASSRGYLSTDTQY

abundance: -
v_gene: TRBV13
j_gene: TRBJ2-5
CDR3aa: ASSWRGRYQETQY

abundance: -
v_gene: TRBV20-1
j_gene: TRBJ1-1
CDR3aa: SPPAWVGTEAF

abundance: -
v_gene: TRBV28
j_gene: TRBJ1-1
CDR3aa: ASRPQGLNTEAF